This note documents a single T cell receptor beta chain sequence. Its antigen is undetermined. It was with 60 Vbeta and 13 Jbeta primers that the PCR ran. Sequencing used immunoSEQ multiplex PCR; TCRdb keeps in-frame clones, though not all of them. The table lists about 130,000 clones. V was cut by 3 bases and J by 7 bases, with 17 bases left in between. Germline CDR1 and CDR2: SGHRS and YFSETQ. The CDR3 has 15 residues. The sample originates from a study of cytomegalovirus exposure and HLA in healthy donors. Study-wide points: HLA-A and HLA-B allele assignments for most subjects were reportedly predicted accurately using TCR beta sequences. Being productive about 87% or about 30% of the time was typical of most TCR beta V segments in an earlier analysis. Equally common other TCR beta chains were less clonally expanded than HLA-associated ones, a later analysis found. Confirmation in vitro established that a few CMV-associated chains were specific for CMV antigens.

V is TRBV5-1 and J is TRBJ2-1; D is perhaps TRBD2 (6 bases). Input material: PBMCs. The sequence came from a woman between 55 and 75 years old in good health and CMV-seronegative. The CDR3 loop is CASSWTGVTVNEQFF. The CDR3 coding sequence is TGCGCCAGCAGCTGGACGGGAGTAACGGTAAATGAGCAGTTCTTC.